The 27 T cell receptor beta chains in this list originate from one sample, sequenced in a study of PD-1 blockade in classical Hodgkin lymphoma. Assay: immunoSEQ multiplex PCR; the TCRdb copy retains only in-frame clones and omits some. The sample shows some 15,000 clones, 91% of them seen only once. As for time point: newly diagnosed, previously untreated cHL patient sample. Magnetic negative selection was used to purify CD8+ T cells from thawed PBMCs. Sequences were obtained from CD8+ T cells from blood. The origin of the receptors is a human donor with classical Hodgkin lymphoma.

This chain uses TRBV6-1 with TRBJ1-4; D gene uncertain. V shed 3 bases and J shed 2 bases, with 4 bases lying between them. There are 13 residues in the CDR3. Germline CDR1 reads MNHNS; CDR2 reads SASEGT. For the CDR3, the DNA is TGTGCCAGCAGTGACTTGACTAATGAAAAACTGTTTTTT. Protein: CASSDLTNEKLFF.

The chain uses TRBV25-1 and TRBJ1-1; unclear D gene. This CDR3 has 13 amino acids. CDR1 and CDR2 from the germline V gene are MGHDK and SYGVNS. Trimming pared 6 bases from V and 1 base from J, leaving 9 bases between. The CDR3 DNA reads as TGTGCCAGCAGCGTTGGATCGAACACTGAAGCTTTCTTT. Residues: CASSVGSNTEAFF.

CDR3 coding DNA: TGTGCCAGCAGCGAGGCAGGGGGCATTCCTGAAGCTTTCTTT. This codes for CASSEAGGIPEAFF. This sequence joins TRBV9 and TRBJ1-1; 8 bases are a match to TRBD1. The CDR3 is 14 residues long. CDR1 is SGDLS and CDR2 is YYNGEE in the germline V gene. V shed 3 bases and J 6 bases; nucleotides not matched to a gene: 7. The variable domain in full, completed from reference TRBV9 and TRBJ1-1, reads DSGVTQTPKHLITATGQRVTLRCSPRSGDLSVYWYQQSLDQGLQFLIQYYNGEERAKGNILERFSAQQFPDLHSELNLSSLELGDSALYFCASSEAGGIPEAFFGQGTRLTVV.

This clone was seen once. The chain employs TRBV27 and TRBJ2-1; 8 nucleotides match TRBD2. The V gene end was trimmed by 3 bases and the J gene end by 7 bases; junction bases not matched to a gene: 8. The CDR3 is 15 amino acids. Germline V lookup: CDR1 MNHEY, CDR2 SMNVEV (reference sequence). The CDR3 region is CASSLYSGSLNEQFF. As DNA, the CDR3 is TGTGCCAGCAGTTTGTACAGCGGGAGTCTTAATGAGCAGTTCTTC.

This chain connects TRBV27 to TRBJ2-1, with D possibly TRBD2 on 5 matching bases. This CDR3 is 15 amino acids long. Trimming stripped 6 bases from V and 1 base from J, with 13 bases between. Germline loops: CDR1 MNHEY, CDR2 SMNVEV (reference sequence). CDR3 residues: CASSPLGGSYNEQFF. CDR3 in DNA: TGTGCCAGCAGCCCTCTTGGAGGTTCCTACAATGAGCAGTTCTTC.

The rearrangement joins TRBV9 to TRBJ2-1, with 8 bases identical to TRBD1. The CDR3 consists of 14 residues. After removal of 0 bases from V and 9 bases from J, the junction contained 5 bases not matched to a gene. Germline V gene lookup returns CDR1 SGDLS and CDR2 YYNGEE. The CDR3 nucleotides read TGTGCCAGCAGCGTAGAACAGGGGGTAATTGAGCAGTTCTTC. Translation gives CASSVEQGVIEQFF. Variable domain in full (rest from reference TRBV9 and TRBJ2-1): DSGVTQTPKHLITATGQRVTLRCSPRSGDLSVYWYQQSLDQGLQFLIQYYNGEERAKGNILERFSAQQFPDLHSELNLSSLELGDSALYFCASSVEQGVIEQFFGPGTRLTVL.

This sequence joins TRBV9 and TRBJ2-1, with 7 bases fitting TRBD2. The V segment lost 4 bases and the J segment 2 bases; nucleotides outside the gene matches: 9. CDR1 and CDR2 (germline): SGDLS, YYNGEE. The CDR3 loop spans 16 amino acids. The CDR3 DNA reads TGTGCCAGCAGCTCTCGGGGACTACTCACCTACAATGAGCAGTTCTTC. It translates to CASSSRGLLTYNEQFF.

The rearrangement uses TRBV7-9 and TRBJ2-1; tentative D call: TRBD1 (5 bases). Trimming took 5 bases from V and 3 from J, leaving 11 bases between them. The CDR3 totals 14 residues. Germline CDR1 is SEHNR and CDR2 is FQNEAQ (reference sequence). CDR3 sequence: CASSVGEGYNEQFF. The CDR3 nucleotides read TGTGCCAGCAGCGTAGGGGAAGGCTACAATGAGCAGTTCTTC. The variable domain in full, with the rest retrieved from reference TRBV7-9 and TRBJ2-1, is DTGVSQNPRHKITKRGQNVTFRCDPISEHNRLYWYRQTLGQGPEFLTYFQNEAQLEKSRLLSDRFSAERPKGSFSTLEIQRTEQGDSAMYLCASSVGEGYNEQFFGPGTRLTVL.

The V and J genes are TRBV7-9 and TRBJ1-2; D ambiguous. V was shortened by 1 base and J by 4 bases, with 7 bases between the two germline ends. The CDR3 spans 13 residues. Germline CDR1 reads SEHNR; CDR2 reads FQNEAQ (reference sequence). The CDR3 loop is CASSLETFYGYTF. For the CDR3, the DNA is TGTGCCAGCAGCTTAGAAACCTTCTATGGCTACACCTTC.

The genes are TRBV11-3 and TRBJ2-1; the match to TRBD2 covers 10 bases. The CDR3 totals 17 residues. Trimming at V came to 3 bases and at J to 0 bases, leaving 5 bases not matched to a gene. Germline assignment: CDR1 SGHNT and CDR2 YENEEA. The CDR3 DNA reads TGTGCCAGCAGCTTCGGACTAGCGGTAAGCTCCTACAATGAGCAGTTCTTC. It is translated as CASSFGLAVSSYNEQFF.

This chain connects TRBV29-1 to TRBJ2-7; TRBD1 matches at 7 bases. Germline trimming cut 8 bases from V and 4 bases from J; bases unmatched to any gene: 11. Germline V CDR1 and CDR2: SQVTM, ANQGSEA. This CDR3 contains 13 residues. CDR3 sequence reads: CSFRDSDEYEQYF. In DNA form, the CDR3 reads TGCAGCTTCCGGGACAGTGACGAATACGAGCAGTACTTC.

The V call is TRBV6-5, the J call TRBJ1-1, with D perhaps matching TRBD1 (6 bases). Germline loops: CDR1 MNHEY, CDR2 SVGAGI. The CDR3 loop spans 12 amino acids. V was pared by 8 bases and J by 5 bases, with 12 bases between. The CDR3 bases are TGTGCCAGCTTCAGGGGCATTACTGAAGCTTTCTTT. This encodes CASFRGITEAFF.

The chain couples TRBV29-1 to TRBJ2-3, with no clear D. Germline-derived CDR1 and CDR2 are SQVTM and ANQGSEA. This CDR3 spans 13 amino acids. V lost 4 bases and J 2 bases, leaving 10 bases between the germline ends. This chain's CDR3 is CSVGLGFTDTQYF. CDR3 coding DNA: TGCAGCGTTGGGCTGGGTTTCACAGATACGCAGTATTTT.

V is TRBV29-1 and J is TRBJ1-1, with D perhaps matching TRBD1 (6 bases). Trimming took 7 bases from V and 6 from J, leaving 15 bases between them. The CDR3 is 12 amino acids. Germline V gene data show CDR1 as SQVTM and CDR2 as ANQGSEA. As DNA, the CDR3 is TGCAGCGATAAGACAGGCCCCCCTGAAGCTTTCTTT. Translated, it gives CSDKTGPPEAFF.

The chain combines TRBV18 with TRBJ2-3; TRBD1 might be the D (6 bases). Per the germline V gene, CDR1 is KGHSH and CDR2 is LQKENI. The V and J ends lost 3 bases and 4 bases respectively, with 14 bases between them. This CDR3 has 15 residues. The CDR3 region has the DNA TGTGCCAGCTCACCGACGGACAGCGGATCAGATACGCAGTATTTT. Its protein product is CASSPTDSGSDTQYF.

This rearrangement joins TRBV27 to TRBJ2-1; the D is unclear. Per germline, CDR1 MNHEY and CDR2 SMNVEV (reference sequence). The V end was cut by 5 bases, the J end by 7 bases, with 9 bases between. The CDR3 has 12 residues. The CDR3 DNA follows: TGTGCCAGCAGTCCTTACACAAATGAGCAGTTCTTC. The encoded protein is CASSPYTNEQFF.

V and J are TRBV5-4 and TRBJ2-7; D remains unclear. CDR3 length equals 13 residues. CDR1 and CDR2 from the germline V gene are SGHNT and YYREEE (reference sequence). V was pared by 2 bases and J by 0 bases, with 6 bases between. The CDR3 coding sequence is TGTGCCAGCAGCTTCGGATTCTCCTACGAGCAGTACTTC. Amino acid sequence: CASSFGFSYEQYF.

The chain uses TRBV11-3 and TRBJ2-1; 7 bases agree with TRBD2. This CDR3 spans 15 amino acids. V was pared by 1 base and J by 9 bases, with 9 bases of the junction left unmatched. Germline lookup yields CDR1 SGHNT and CDR2 YENEEA. The CDR3 DNA reads as TGTGCCAGCAGCTTAGCCTCCGCGGGAGCCGGTGAGCAGTTCTTC. Translated, it gives CASSLASAGAGEQFF.

This clone appeared a single time. The junction and the germline gene differ at one end; a read error may be behind it. The chain links TRBV7-8 to TRBJ2-1, with 11 nucleotides matching TRBD2. The CDR3 extends over 13 amino acids. Germline CDR1 SGHVS, CDR2 FQNEAQ. The chain's CDR3 is CGTSGLSYNEQFF. The DNA of the CDR3 is TGCGGGACTAGCGGCCTCTCCTACAATGAGCAGTTCTTC.

The rearrangement uses TRBV6-5 and TRBJ2-7, with D possibly matching TRBD2 (5 bases). This CDR3 is 12 amino acids long. Looked up from germline, CDR1 is MNHEY and CDR2 is SVGAGI. Trimming cost V 6 bases and J 0 bases, with 6 bases left between them. CDR3 in amino acids: CASSSGSYEQYF. The CDR3 region has the DNA TGTGCCAGCAGCAGCGGCTCCTACGAGCAGTACTTC.

This rearrangement joins TRBV5-5 to TRBJ2-2; D might be TRBD2 (5 bases). The ends were cut back, 9 bases at V and 0 bases at J, with 9 bases in the middle. The CDR3 is 13 amino acids. Germline values: CDR1 SGHKS, CDR2 YYEKEE (reference sequence). The CDR3 sequence is CATERTNTGELFF. The CDR3, as DNA: TGTGCCACCGAGCGGACGAACACCGGGGAGCTGTTTTTT.

This clone was observed once. This chain uses TRBV28 with TRBJ2-1; TRBD2 matches 7 bases. The CDR3 totals 22 residues. V shed 5 bases and J 1 base; nucleotides not matched to a gene: 26. CDR1 MDHEN and CDR2 SYDVKM come from the germline V gene. CDR3 region: CASSITRLRGLSGKGSYNEQFF. CDR3 coding DNA: TGTGCCAGCAGTATTACCCGCCTTAGGGGCCTAAGCGGGAAAGGATCCTACAATGAGCAGTTCTTC.

CDR3 in DNA: TGTGCCAGCAGCCTTCTAGCGGACATACTGAATGAGCAGTTCTTC. Protein sequence: CASSLLADILNEQFF. The chain is built from TRBV7-9 and TRBJ2-1, with TRBD2 identical over 7 bases. The CDR3 sequence is 15 residues long. Germline CDR1 is SEHNR and CDR2 is FQNEAQ (reference sequence). The J segment lost 7 bases and the V segment lost 5 bases, leaving 11 bases of the junction unmatched.

J is TRBJ2-1 and V is TRBV6-4; D not certain. The CDR3 consists of 17 residues. Germline V lookup: CDR1 MRHNA, CDR2 SNTAGT. V lost 0 bases, J lost 2 bases, and 14 bases lay in between. For the CDR3, the DNA is TGTGCCAGCAGTGACTCATTCGGGTGGGCCCCCTACAATGAGCAGTTCTTC. It is translated as CASSDSFGWAPYNEQFF.

This rearrangement joins TRBV5-4 to TRBJ2-1; the match to TRBD2 covers 13 bases. The J segment lost 7 bases and the V segment lost 2 bases, leaving 3 bases of the junction unmatched. The CDR3 length is 15 residues. Per the germline V gene, CDR1 is SGHNT and CDR2 is YYREEE (reference sequence). CDR3: CASSLSLAGGNEQFF. The DNA of the CDR3 is TGTGCCAGCAGCTTATCACTAGCGGGAGGGAATGAGCAGTTCTTC.

The chain is built from TRBV7-9 and TRBJ2-1, with 7 bases identical to TRBD2. Germline CDR1 and CDR2: SEHNR and FQNEAQ (reference sequence). J was trimmed by 0 bases and V by 5 bases; bases with no gene match: 13. This CDR3 is 18 amino acids long. The CDR3 is CASSMGVAGVSSYNEQFF. DNA for the CDR3: TGTGCCAGCAGCATGGGAGTTGCGGGAGTGAGCTCCTACAATGAGCAGTTCTTC. Complete variable domain (other parts from reference TRBV7-9 and TRBJ2-1): DTGVSQNPRHKITKRGQNVTFRCDPISEHNRLYWYRQTLGQGPEFLTYFQNEAQLEKSRLLSDRFSAERPKGSFSTLEIQRTEQGDSAMYLCASSMGVAGVSSYNEQFFGPGTRLTVL.

This clone was found once. The rearrangement joins TRBV6-5 to TRBJ1-2; the D gene is possibly TRBD1 (6 bases). Germline loops: CDR1 MNHEY, CDR2 SVGAGI. V gave up 2 bases and J gave up 8 bases, with 21 bases separating them. The CDR3 is 16 residues long. Here the CDR3 reads CASSYGGTQLLRGYTF. CDR3 coding DNA: TGTGCCAGCAGTTACGGGGGGACACAACTTTTACGGGGCTACACCTTC.